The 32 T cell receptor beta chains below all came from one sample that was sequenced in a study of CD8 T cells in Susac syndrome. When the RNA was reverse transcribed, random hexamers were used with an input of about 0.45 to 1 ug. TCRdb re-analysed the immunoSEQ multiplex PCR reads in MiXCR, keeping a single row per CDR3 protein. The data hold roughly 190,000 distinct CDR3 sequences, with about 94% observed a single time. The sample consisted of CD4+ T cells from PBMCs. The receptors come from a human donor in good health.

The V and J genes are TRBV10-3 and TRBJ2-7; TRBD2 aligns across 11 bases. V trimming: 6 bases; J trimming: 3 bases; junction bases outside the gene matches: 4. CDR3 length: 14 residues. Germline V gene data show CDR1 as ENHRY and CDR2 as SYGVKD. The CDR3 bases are TGTGCCATCAGGGGCACTAGCGGGGGCTACGAGCAGTACTTC. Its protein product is CAIRGTSGGYEQYF.

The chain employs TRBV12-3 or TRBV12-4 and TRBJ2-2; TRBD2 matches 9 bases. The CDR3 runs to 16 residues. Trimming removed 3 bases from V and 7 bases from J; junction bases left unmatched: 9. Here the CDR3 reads CASSLASGVTYGELFF. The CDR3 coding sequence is TGTGCCAGCAGTTTGGCTAGCGGGGTAACTTACGGGGAGCTGTTTTTT.

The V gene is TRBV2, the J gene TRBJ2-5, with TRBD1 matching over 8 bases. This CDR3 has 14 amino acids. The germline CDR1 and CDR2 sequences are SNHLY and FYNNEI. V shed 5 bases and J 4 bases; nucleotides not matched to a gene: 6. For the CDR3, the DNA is TGTGCCAGCAGTTCGACAGGGGTGCGAGAGACCCAGTACTTC. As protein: CASSSTGVRETQYF.

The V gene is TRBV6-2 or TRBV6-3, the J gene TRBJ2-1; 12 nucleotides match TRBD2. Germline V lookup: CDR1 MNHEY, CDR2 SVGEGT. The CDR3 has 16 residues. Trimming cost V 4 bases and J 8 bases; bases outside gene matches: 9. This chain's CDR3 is CASSSPTSGGRDEQFF. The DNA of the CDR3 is TGTGCCAGCAGTTCCCCGACTAGCGGGGGCAGGGATGAGCAGTTCTTC.

The CDR3 DNA sequence: TGTGCCAGCAGTCCCCAGTCGGGAGTGGGGGGCTACGAGCAGTACGTC. Translating gives CASSPQSGVGGYEQYV. The V call is TRBV28, the J call TRBJ2-7, with D perhaps matching TRBD2 (6 bases). Looked up from germline, CDR1 is MDHEN and CDR2 is SYDVKM. The V gene lost 5 bases and the J gene lost 3 bases, with 20 bases spanning the gap. The CDR3 runs to 16 residues.

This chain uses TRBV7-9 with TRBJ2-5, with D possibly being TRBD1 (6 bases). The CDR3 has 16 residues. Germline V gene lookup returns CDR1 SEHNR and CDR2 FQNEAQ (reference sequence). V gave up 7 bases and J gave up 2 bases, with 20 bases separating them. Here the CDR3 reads CASNSKPGATQETQYF. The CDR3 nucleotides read TGTGCCAGCAACAGTAAGCCAGGGGCTACTCAAGAGACCCAGTACTTC.

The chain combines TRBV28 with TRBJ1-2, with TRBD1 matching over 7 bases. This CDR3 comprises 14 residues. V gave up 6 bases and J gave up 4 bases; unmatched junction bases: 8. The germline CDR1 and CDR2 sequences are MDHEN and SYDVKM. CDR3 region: CASRILQGRYGYTF. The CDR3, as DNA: TGTGCCAGCAGGATCTTACAGGGGCGCTATGGCTACACCTTC.

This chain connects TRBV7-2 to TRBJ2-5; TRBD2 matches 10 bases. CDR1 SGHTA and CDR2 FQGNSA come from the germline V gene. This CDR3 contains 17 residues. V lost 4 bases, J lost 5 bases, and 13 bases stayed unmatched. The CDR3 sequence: CASSSRGSGGPGETQYF. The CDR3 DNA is TGTGCCAGCAGCTCCCGGGGTAGCGGGGGGCCGGGGGAGACCCAGTACTTC.

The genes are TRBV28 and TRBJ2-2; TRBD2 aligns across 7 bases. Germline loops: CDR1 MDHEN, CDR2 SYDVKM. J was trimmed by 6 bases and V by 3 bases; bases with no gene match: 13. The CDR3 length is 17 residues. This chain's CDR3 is CASSFPIAGALAGELFF. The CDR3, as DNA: TGTGCCAGCAGTTTCCCGATAGCGGGTGCCCTGGCCGGGGAGCTGTTTTTT.

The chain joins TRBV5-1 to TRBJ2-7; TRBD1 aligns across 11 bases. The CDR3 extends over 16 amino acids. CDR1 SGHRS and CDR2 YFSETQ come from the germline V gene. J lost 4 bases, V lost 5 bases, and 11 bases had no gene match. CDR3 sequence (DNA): TGCGCCAGCAGACGCGACCCGGGACAGGGGGGATACGAGCAGTACTTC. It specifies CASRRDPGQGGYEQYF.

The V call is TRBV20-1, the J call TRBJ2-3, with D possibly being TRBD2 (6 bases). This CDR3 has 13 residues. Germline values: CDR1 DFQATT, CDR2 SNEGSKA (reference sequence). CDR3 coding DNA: TGCAGCTGGGAGGTTGAAGGGGCAGATACGCAGTATTTT. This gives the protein CSWEVEGADTQYF.

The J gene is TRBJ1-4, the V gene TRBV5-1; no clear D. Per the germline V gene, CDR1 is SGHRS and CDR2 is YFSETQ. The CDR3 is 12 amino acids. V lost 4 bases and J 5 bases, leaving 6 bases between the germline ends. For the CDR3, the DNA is TGCGCCAGCAGCCCCTCCAATGAAAAACTGTTTTTT. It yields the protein CASSPSNEKLFF.

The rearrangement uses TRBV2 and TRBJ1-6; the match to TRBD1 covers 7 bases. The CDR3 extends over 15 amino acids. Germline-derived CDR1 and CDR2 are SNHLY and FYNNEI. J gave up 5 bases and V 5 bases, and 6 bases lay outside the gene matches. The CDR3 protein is CASSPRGGDNSPLHF. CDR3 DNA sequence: TGTGCCAGCAGTCCCAGGGGGGGGGATAATTCACCCCTCCACTTT.

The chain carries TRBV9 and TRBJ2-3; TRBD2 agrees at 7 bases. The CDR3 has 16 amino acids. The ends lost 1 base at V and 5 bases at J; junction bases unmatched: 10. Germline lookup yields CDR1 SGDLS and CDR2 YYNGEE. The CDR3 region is CASSVRGRGTIDTQYF. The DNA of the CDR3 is TGTGCCAGCAGCGTAAGAGGGCGGGGGACGATAGATACGCAGTATTTT.

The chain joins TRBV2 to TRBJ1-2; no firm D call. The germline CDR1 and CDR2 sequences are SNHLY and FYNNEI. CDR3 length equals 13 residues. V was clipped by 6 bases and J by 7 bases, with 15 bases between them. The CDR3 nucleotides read TGTGCCAGCAGGCGGCAGGCCACGGCTGGCTACACCTTC. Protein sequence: CASRRQATAGYTF.

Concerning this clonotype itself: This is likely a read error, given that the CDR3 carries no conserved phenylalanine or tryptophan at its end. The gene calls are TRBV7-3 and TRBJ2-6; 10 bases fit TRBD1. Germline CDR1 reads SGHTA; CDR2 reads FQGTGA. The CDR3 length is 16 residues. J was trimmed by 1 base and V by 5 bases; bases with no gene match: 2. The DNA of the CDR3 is TGTGCCAGCAGCCAGGACAGGGGGTCTGGGGCCAACGTCCTGACTCTC. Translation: CASSQDRGSGANVLTL.

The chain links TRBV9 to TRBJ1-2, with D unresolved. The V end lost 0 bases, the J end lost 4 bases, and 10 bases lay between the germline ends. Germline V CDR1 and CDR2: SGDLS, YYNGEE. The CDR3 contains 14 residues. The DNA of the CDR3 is TGTGCCAGCAGCGTAGACCAGCCGCTCTATGGCTACACCTTC. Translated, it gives CASSVDQPLYGYTF. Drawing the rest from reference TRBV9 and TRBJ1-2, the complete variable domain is DSGVTQTPKHLITATGQRVTLRCSPRSGDLSVYWYQQSLDQGLQFLIQYYNGEERAKGNILERFSAQQFPDLHSELNLSSLELGDSALYFCASSVDQPLYGYTFGSGTRLTVV.

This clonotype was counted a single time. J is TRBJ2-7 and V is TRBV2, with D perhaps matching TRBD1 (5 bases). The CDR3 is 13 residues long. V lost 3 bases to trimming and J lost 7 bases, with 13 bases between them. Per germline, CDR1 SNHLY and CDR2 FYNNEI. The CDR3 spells CASSDNPYREQYV. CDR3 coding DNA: TGTGCCAGCAGTGATAATCCATACAGGGAGCAGTACGTC.

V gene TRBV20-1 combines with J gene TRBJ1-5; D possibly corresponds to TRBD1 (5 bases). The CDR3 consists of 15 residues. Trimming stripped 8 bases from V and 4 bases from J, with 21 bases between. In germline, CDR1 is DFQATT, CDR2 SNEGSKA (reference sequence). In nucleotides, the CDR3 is TGCAGTTACGGGACGGGACTAGAGTGGAATCAGCCCCAGCATTTT. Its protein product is CSYGTGLEWNQPQHF.

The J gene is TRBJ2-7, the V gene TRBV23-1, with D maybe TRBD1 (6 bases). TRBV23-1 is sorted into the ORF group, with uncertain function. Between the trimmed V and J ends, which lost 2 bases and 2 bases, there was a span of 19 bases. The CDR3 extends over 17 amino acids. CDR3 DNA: TGCGCCAGCAGTCAACCTCCCGAGAGACAGGCAGCCTACGAGCAGTACTTC. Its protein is CASSQPPERQAAYEQYF.

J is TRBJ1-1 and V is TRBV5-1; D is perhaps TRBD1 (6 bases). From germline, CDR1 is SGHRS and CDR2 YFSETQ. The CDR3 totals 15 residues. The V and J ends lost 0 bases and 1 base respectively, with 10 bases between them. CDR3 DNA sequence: TGCGCCAGCAGCTTGGGCGGCAGGGGGAACACTGAAGCTTTCTTT. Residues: CASSLGGRGNTEAFF. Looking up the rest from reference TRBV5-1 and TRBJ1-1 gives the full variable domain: KAGVTQTPRYLIKTRGQQVTLSCSPISGHRSVSWYQQTPGQGLQFLFEYFSETQRNKGNFPGRFSGRQFSNSRSEMNVSTLELGDSALYLCASSLGGRGNTEAFFGQGTRLTVV.

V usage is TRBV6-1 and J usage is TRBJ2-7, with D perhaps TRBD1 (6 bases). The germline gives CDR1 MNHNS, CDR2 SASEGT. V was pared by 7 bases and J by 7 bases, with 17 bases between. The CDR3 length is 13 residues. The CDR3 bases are TGTGCCAGCACCCCCCCAGGGGCGCGGGAGCAGTACTTC. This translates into CASTPPGAREQYF.

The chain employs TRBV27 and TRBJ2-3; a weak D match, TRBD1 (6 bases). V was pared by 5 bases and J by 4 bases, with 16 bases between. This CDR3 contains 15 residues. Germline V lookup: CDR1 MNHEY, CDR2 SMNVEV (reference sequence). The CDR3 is CASSPQGQGSDTQYF. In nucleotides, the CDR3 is TGTGCCAGCAGTCCACAGGGTCAGGGGTCAGATACGCAGTATTTT.

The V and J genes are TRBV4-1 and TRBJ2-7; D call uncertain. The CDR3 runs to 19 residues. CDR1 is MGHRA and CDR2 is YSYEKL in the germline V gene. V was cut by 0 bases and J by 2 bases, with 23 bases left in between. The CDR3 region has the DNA TGCGCCAGCAGCCAAGAATGGGCAGGCGATTCTGCCAATACCTACGAGCAGTACTTC. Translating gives CASSQEWAGDSANTYEQYF.

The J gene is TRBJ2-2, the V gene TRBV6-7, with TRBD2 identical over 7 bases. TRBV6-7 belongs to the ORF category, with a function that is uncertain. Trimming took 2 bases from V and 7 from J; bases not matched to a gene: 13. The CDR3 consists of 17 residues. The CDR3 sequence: CASSYPAGLGPVGELFF. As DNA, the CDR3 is TGTGCCAGCAGTTACCCCGCTGGACTAGGTCCAGTCGGGGAGCTGTTTTTT.

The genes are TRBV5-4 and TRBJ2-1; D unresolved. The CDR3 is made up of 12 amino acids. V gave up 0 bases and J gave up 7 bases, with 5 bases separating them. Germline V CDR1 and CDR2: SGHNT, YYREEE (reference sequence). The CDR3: CASSLASNEQFF. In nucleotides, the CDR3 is TGTGCCAGCAGCTTGGCGTCTAATGAGCAGTTCTTC.

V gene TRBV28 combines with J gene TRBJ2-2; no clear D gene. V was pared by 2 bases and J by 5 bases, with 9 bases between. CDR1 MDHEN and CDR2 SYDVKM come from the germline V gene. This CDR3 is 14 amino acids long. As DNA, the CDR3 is TGTGCCAGCAGTTTAGCCTCACGGACCGGGGAGCTGTTTTTT. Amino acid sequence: CASSLASRTGELFF.

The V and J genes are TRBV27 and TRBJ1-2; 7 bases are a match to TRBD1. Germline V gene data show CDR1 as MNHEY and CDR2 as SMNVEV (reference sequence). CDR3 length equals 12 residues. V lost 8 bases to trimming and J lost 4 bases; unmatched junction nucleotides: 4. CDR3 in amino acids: CASYRGSYGYTF. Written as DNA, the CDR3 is TGTGCCAGCTACAGGGGTTCCTATGGCTACACCTTC.

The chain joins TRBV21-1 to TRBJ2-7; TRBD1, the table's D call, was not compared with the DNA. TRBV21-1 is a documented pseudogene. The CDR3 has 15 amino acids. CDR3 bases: TGTGCCAGCAGGAAGAGGGGGGAGGCTTCCCACGAGCAGTACTTC. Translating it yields CASRKRGEASHEQYF.

CDR3 loop: CSVDKGGAYNEQFF. CDR3 DNA sequence: TGCAGCGTTGATAAGGGCGGGGCGTACAATGAGCAGTTCTTC. V usage is TRBV29-1 and J usage is TRBJ2-1, with D perhaps TRBD2 (6 bases). Trimming removed 3 bases from V and 4 bases from J, with 13 bases in between. The CDR3 covers 14 residues. From germline, CDR1 is SQVTM and CDR2 ANQGSEA.

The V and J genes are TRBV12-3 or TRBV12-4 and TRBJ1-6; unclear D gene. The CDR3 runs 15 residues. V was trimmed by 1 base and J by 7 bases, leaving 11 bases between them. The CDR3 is CASSLGSNLNSPLHF. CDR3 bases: TGTGCCAGCAGTTTAGGGTCCAACCTAAATTCACCCCTCCACTTT.

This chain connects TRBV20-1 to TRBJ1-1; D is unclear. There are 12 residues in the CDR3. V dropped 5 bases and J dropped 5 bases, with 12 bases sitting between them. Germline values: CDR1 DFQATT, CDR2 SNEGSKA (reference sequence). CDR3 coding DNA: TGCAGTGCTCTGGACTCTGGGACTGAAGCTTTCTTT. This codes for CSALDSGTEAFF.